The present T cell receptor (beta chain) was sequenced within a study of T cell repertoires in ileal Crohn's disease. Regarding the study as a whole: Every patient over 26.8% clonality showed endoscopic recurrence.

Points on this clone: Its antigen is still unknown.

Sequenced by immunoSEQ multiplex PCR; TCRdb stores in-frame clones only, minus some. The table includes 14,000 or so clones, 70% to 90% detected once. The receptor comes from an adult with Crohn's disease. Source material: ileal tissue.

This CDR3 reads CASSSQGQGNEQYF. CDR3 DNA: TGTGCCAGCAGTTCCCAAGGACAGGGGAACGAGCAGTACTTC. The chain carries TRBV28 and TRBJ2-7; TRBD1 matches at 9 bases. The CDR3 is 14 amino acids. The germline V gene encodes CDR1 MDHEN and CDR2 SYDVKM. The J segment lost 5 bases and the V segment lost 4 bases, leaving 6 bases of the junction unmatched. Looking up the rest from reference TRBV28 and TRBJ2-7 gives the full variable domain: DVKVTQSSRYLVKRTGEKVFLECVQDMDHENMFWYRQDPGLGLRLIYFSYDVKMKEKGDIPEGYSVSREKKERFSLILESASTNQTSMYLCASSSQGQGNEQYFGPGTRLTVT.